This passage covers 29 T cell receptor beta chains from one sample sequenced in a study of T cell responses to AZD1222 COVID-19 vaccine. TCRdb keeps only in-frame clones here, not all; method: immunoSEQ multiplex PCR. The sample consists of some 150,000 clones, 90% of them appearing once. Source: peripheral blood, taken on day 0 of AZD1222 vaccination. The source is an adult in good health.

This chain links TRBV14 with TRBJ2-5; perhaps TRBD2 as D (6 bases). The V end lost 2 bases, the J end lost 5 bases, and 15 bases lay between the germline ends. Per the germline V gene, CDR1 is SGHDN and CDR2 is FVKESK. The CDR3 loop spans 15 amino acids. The CDR3 DNA follows: TGTGCCAGCAGCCAAAGTAGAGGAGGGTCGGAGACCCAGTACTTC. Residues: CASSQSRGGSETQYF.

J is TRBJ2-7 and V is TRBV30, with D perhaps assigned TRBD1 or TRBD2 (6 bases each). From germline, CDR1 is GTSNPN and CDR2 SVGIG (reference sequence). The CDR3 spans 15 residues. V was trimmed by 7 bases and J by 0 bases, leaving 19 bases between them. For the CDR3, the DNA is TGTGCCTCCTCGGGGGCGGCAGCTAACTCCTACGAGCAGTACTTC. It specifies CASSGAAANSYEQYF. Using reference TRBV30 and TRBJ2-7 for the parts outside the CDR3, the full variable domain is SQTIHQWPATLVQPVGSPLSLECTVEGTSNPNLYWYRQAAGRGLQLLFYSVGIGQISSEVPQNLSASRPQDRQFILSSKKLLLSDSGFYLCASSGAAANSYEQYFGPGTRLTVT.

The table lists this clone with a few counts. V and J are TRBV7-9 and TRBJ2-7; a weak D match, TRBD2 (6 bases). CDR1 and CDR2 from the germline V gene are SEHNR and FQNEAQ (reference sequence). V was clipped by 5 bases and J by 5 bases, with 19 bases between them. The CDR3 extends over 15 amino acids. The CDR3 protein is CASSPPGASRDEQYF. The CDR3 nucleotides read TGTGCCAGCAGCCCTCCGGGAGCTTCAAGGGACGAGCAGTACTTC.

The chain couples TRBV2 to TRBJ2-3; possible D gene TRBD2, 6 bases. The CDR3 contains 16 residues. V lost 6 bases and J lost 1, with 17 bases in between. The germline gives CDR1 SNHLY, CDR2 FYNNEI. The CDR3 region is CASSPSRGWGTDTQYF. For the CDR3, the DNA is TGTGCCAGCAGCCCCTCCCGGGGGTGGGGCACAGATACGCAGTATTTT.

The chain recombines TRBV7-3 with TRBJ2-1; tentatively, D is TRBD2 (6 bases). Trimming pared 2 bases from V and 9 bases from J, leaving 14 bases between. There are 14 residues in the CDR3. In germline, CDR1 is SGHTA, CDR2 FQGTGA. CDR3 sequence (DNA): TGTGCCAGCAGCTTAGATGGTGGGGGGACTGAGCAGTTCTTC. This sequence encodes CASSLDGGGTEQFF.

The chain recombines TRBV3-1 (or the pseudogene TRBV3-2) with TRBJ2-1, with 8 bases aligning to TRBD1. The CDR3 runs to 15 residues. V was clipped by 4 bases and J by 4 bases; unmatched bases: 6. Germline V lookup: CDR1 LGHDT, CDR2 YNNKEL (reference sequence). CDR3 nucleotides: TGTGCCAGCAGCCCCCGGACAGGGCCATACAATGAGCAGTTCTTC. It is translated as CASSPRTGPYNEQFF.

The chain couples TRBV24-1 to TRBJ2-1, with 10 nucleotides matching TRBD2. Per germline, CDR1 KGHDR and CDR2 SFDVKD. The CDR3 covers 15 residues. Losses at the gene ends were 2 bases for V and 6 bases for J; bases not matched to a gene: 3. CDR3: CATSDSVAGGNEQFF. The CDR3 coding sequence is TGTGCCACCAGTGATTCCGTAGCGGGAGGCAATGAGCAGTTCTTC.

The chain recombines TRBV19 with TRBJ1-3, with D maybe TRBD1 (6 bases). The CDR3 sequence is 16 residues long. CDR1 and CDR2 (germline): LNHDA, SQIVND (reference sequence). V lost 5 bases and J lost 1, with 15 bases in between. The DNA for the CDR3 is TGTGCCAGTAGTCCTCGAACAGGGCTGTCTGGAAACACCATATATTTT. Its protein product is CASSPRTGLSGNTIYF.

The V and J genes are TRBV3-1 (or the pseudogene TRBV3-2) and TRBJ2-2; D perhaps matches TRBD2 (6 bases). The V end was cut by 4 bases, the J end by 0 bases, with 18 bases between. The CDR3 has 18 residues. CDR1 and CDR2 (germline): LGHDT, YNNKEL (reference sequence). The CDR3 DNA reads TGTGCCAGCAGCCTGCGTTTTAAACTAGCTTCGAACACCGGGGAGCTGTTTTTT. Translated: CASSLRFKLASNTGELFF.

The chain has TRBV30 and TRBJ2-1, with D perhaps TRBD2 (6 bases). Germline assignment: CDR1 GTSNPN and CDR2 SVGIG (reference sequence). This CDR3 contains 14 residues. Between the trimmed V and J ends, which lost 2 bases and 8 bases, there was a span of 16 bases. The chain's CDR3 is CAWSLIGRQHEQFF. The CDR3 region has the DNA TGTGCCTGGAGTTTGATCGGGAGACAGCATGAGCAGTTCTTC.

The chain carries TRBV10-1 and TRBJ2-7; no clear D gene. V was cut by 6 bases and J by 0 bases, with 18 bases left in between. The CDR3 extends over 16 amino acids. The germline V gene has CDR1 WNHNN and CDR2 SYGVQD (reference sequence). This CDR3 is CASSPNRSTDSYEQYF. CDR3 in DNA: TGCGCCAGCAGCCCCAACCGATCGACGGACTCCTACGAGCAGTACTTC.

The chain has TRBV7-2 and TRBJ1-5; no clear D. V was clipped by 1 base and J by 3 bases, with 16 bases between them. The germline V gene encodes CDR1 SGHTA and CDR2 FQGNSA. The CDR3 has 17 amino acids. This chain's CDR3 is CASSLDQWQVPNQPQHF. The CDR3 DNA follows: TGTGCCAGCAGCTTAGACCAGTGGCAGGTGCCCAATCAGCCCCAGCATTTT.

The chain joins TRBV10-3 to TRBJ2-3; D unresolved. The length of the CDR3 is 12 residues. The germline V gene has CDR1 ENHRY and CDR2 SYGVKD. V lost 6 bases, J lost 2 bases, and 6 bases lay in between. CDR3 sequence (DNA): TGTGCCATCAGCCCATTCACAGATACGCAGTATTTT. It codes for CAISPFTDTQYF.

This chain connects TRBV6-5 to TRBJ1-6; weak D call: TRBD1 (5 bases). This CDR3 has 16 residues. The V gene lost 0 bases and the J gene lost 9 bases, with 15 bases spanning the gap. Germline loops: CDR1 MNHEY, CDR2 SVGAGI. CDR3 residues: CASSYSSGWEGSPLHF. The DNA for the CDR3 is TGTGCCAGCAGTTACTCGTCAGGGTGGGAGGGTTCACCCCTCCACTTT.

The rearrangement joins TRBV4-2 to TRBJ1-1; possibly TRBD1 for D (6 bases). This CDR3 spans 17 amino acids. Trimming shortened V by 4 bases and J by 6 bases, and 24 bases separated the two germline ends. Per the germline V gene, CDR1 is LGHNA and CDR2 is YNFKEQ. The CDR3 sequence is CASSPPGRFSEGAEAFF. For the CDR3, the DNA is TGTGCCAGCAGCCCGCCCGGCAGGTTCTCAGAGGGGGCTGAAGCTTTCTTT.

CDR3 region: CASSLWDSENYGYTF. The DNA for the CDR3 is TGTGCCAGCAGCTTATGGGACAGTGAGAACTATGGCTACACCTTC. V is TRBV7-9 and J is TRBJ1-2; TRBD1 matches at 7 bases. The CDR3 runs to 15 residues. The V segment lost 2 bases and the J segment 2 bases; nucleotides outside the gene matches: 5. CDR1 SEHNR and CDR2 FQNEAQ come from the germline V gene (reference sequence).

This rearrangement joins TRBV28 to TRBJ2-7; a weak D match, TRBD2 (6 bases). The CDR3 consists of 14 residues. Trimming cost V 2 bases and J 0 bases, with 8 bases left between them. Germline V lookup: CDR1 MDHEN, CDR2 SYDVKM. The CDR3 DNA follows: TGTGCCAGCAGTTTAGGGGGGAGCTCCTACGAGCAGTACTTC. Translated: CASSLGGSSYEQYF.

The chain carries TRBV4-3 and TRBJ1-4, with unresolved D. Per germline, CDR1 LGHNA and CDR2 YSLEER. This CDR3 contains 15 residues. V was clipped by 1 base and J by 4 bases, with 10 bases between them. The CDR3 DNA reads as TGCGCCAGCAGCCAAGTATCACAGAATAATGAAAAACTGTTTTTT. Its protein is CASSQVSQNNEKLFF.

The chain uses TRBV2 and TRBJ1-2, with a tentative D call TRBD1 (6 bases). The CDR3 spans 15 residues. V was shortened by 6 bases and J by 8 bases, with 22 bases between the two germline ends. Germline CDR1 and CDR2: SNHLY and FYNNEI. The CDR3 DNA is TGTGCCAGCAGGAGGGGGTTACAGGATCCTAAGGGCTACACCTTC. Its protein product is CASRRGLQDPKGYTF.

J is TRBJ2-7 and V is TRBV5-6, with D hard to call. The CDR3 sequence is 15 residues long. V shed 2 bases and J shed 3 bases, with 15 bases lying between them. Per the germline V gene, CDR1 is SGHDT and CDR2 is YYEEEE. The CDR3 protein is CASSLMVGTGYEQYF. The CDR3 nucleotides read TGTGCCAGCAGCTTAATGGTGGGTACTGGCTACGAGCAGTACTTC.

The genes are TRBV2 and TRBJ2-7, with a weak D call TRBD1 (6 bases). V was clipped by 9 bases and J by 6 bases, with 15 bases between them. This CDR3 spans 12 amino acids. The germline CDR1 and CDR2 sequences are SNHLY and FYNNEI. CDR3 DNA: TGTGCCAGATCCACAGGGACAAGCGAGCAGTACTTC. Translated: CARSTGTSEQYF.

This clone was counted a single time. This chain links TRBV10-2 with TRBJ2-5, with 11 nucleotides matching TRBD1. V dropped 2 bases and J dropped 5; count of bases not matched to a gene: 4. Germline V gene lookup returns CDR1 WSHSY and CDR2 SAAADI. There are 15 residues in the CDR3. CDR3 sequence: CASSEVGQGAETQYF. The CDR3 DNA is TGCGCCAGCAGTGAGGTTGGACAGGGGGCTGAGACCCAGTACTTC.

This chain links TRBV3-1 (or the pseudogene TRBV3-2) with TRBJ1-1; D remains unclear. The CDR3 totals 15 residues. Germline values: CDR1 LGHDT, CDR2 YNNKEL (reference sequence). Trimming removed 0 bases from V and 6 bases from J, with 14 bases in between. In nucleotides, the CDR3 is TGTGCCAGCAGCCAAGACTCCGTCCCGGCCCCTGAAGCTTTCTTT. As protein: CASSQDSVPAPEAFF.

The chain joins TRBV29-1 to TRBJ1-2; no firm D call. This CDR3 spans 11 amino acids. Germline CDR1 is SQVTM and CDR2 is ANQGSEA. V was clipped by 4 bases and J by 7 bases, with 10 bases between them. Here the CDR3 reads CSVGGLGGYTF. In DNA form, the CDR3 reads TGCAGCGTTGGCGGGTTGGGTGGCTACACCTTC.

The J gene is TRBJ2-3, the V gene TRBV18; D is unresolved. CDR3 length equals 16 residues. Trimming shortened V by 3 bases and J by 0 bases, and 13 bases separated the two germline ends. Germline V lookup: CDR1 KGHSH, CDR2 LQKENI. The CDR3 sequence: CASSPLPRRSTDTQYF. Here the CDR3 DNA reads TGTGCCAGCTCACCCCTGCCCCGGCGGAGCACAGATACGCAGTATTTT.

DNA for the CDR3: TGTGCCTGGAGTGTACGGGGCTCTGGAAACACCATATATTTT. It encodes CAWSVRGSGNTIYF. This sequence joins TRBV30 and TRBJ1-3, with D hard to call. With 0 bases removed from V and 0 bases from J, the gap between germline ends came to 6 bases. CDR3 length: 14 amino acids. The germline V gene encodes CDR1 GTSNPN and CDR2 SVGIG (reference sequence).

The rearrangement links TRBV6-2 or TRBV6-3 to TRBJ2-2; D not certain. This CDR3 contains 13 residues. V was trimmed by 0 bases and J by 2 bases, leaving 1 base between them. CDR1 and CDR2 from the germline V gene are MNHEY and SVGEGT. The CDR3 DNA sequence: TGTGCCAGCAGTTACTCTAACACCGGGGAGCTGTTTTTT. This translates into CASSYSNTGELFF.

The chain recombines TRBV7-2 with TRBJ2-7; 10 bases map to TRBD2. J gave up 2 bases and V 1 base, and 2 bases lay outside the gene matches. This CDR3 is 15 amino acids long. Germline CDR1 and CDR2: SGHTA and FQGNSA. The CDR3 sequence is CASSLGLAGAYEQYF. As DNA, the CDR3 is TGTGCCAGCAGCTTAGGCCTAGCGGGAGCCTACGAGCAGTACTTC.

The rearrangement uses TRBV30 and TRBJ1-2; 9 bases line up with TRBD1. V lost 8 bases to trimming and J lost 6 bases; unmatched junction nucleotides: 13. Germline CDR1 and CDR2: GTSNPN and SVGIG (reference sequence). This CDR3 has 14 amino acids. The CDR3 DNA sequence: TGTGCCCGTAGGGACAGGGAATGGGAAAATGGCTACACCTTC. This codes for CARRDREWENGYTF.